This T cell receptor (beta chain) comes out of a study of Ad26.COV2.S vaccination and SARS-CoV-2 variants. Treatment indicated: some 20 received Ad26.COV2.S at low or high dose, single or two shots; about five received placebo; per-sample allocation not given. Sampling happened 63 days after the first vaccine or placebo injection. This vaccine is an Ad26 vector that expresses the Wuhan-strain SARS-CoV-2 spike. TCRdb's copy holds only in-frame clones and misses some; the assay was immunoSEQ multiplex PCR. Of over 450,000 clones in the sample, 80% to 90% were seen once. Study-wide findings and caveats: Similar non-spike TCR breadth was observed in recipients of vaccine and of placebo. Responses of spike-specific T cells (both CD8+ and CD4+) reportedly showed substantial breadth after vaccination.

Regarding this clone: What it binds is unknown.

This sequence originates from a person between 18 and 59 years old who received the Ad26.COV2.S COVID-19 vaccine or a placebo. Material: peripheral blood, obtained in a trial of Ad26.COV2.S vaccine versus placebo.

CDR3 in amino acids: CSVEEGRVAFF. CDR3 bases: TGCAGCGTTGAAGAAGGGAGGGTAGCTTTCTTT. The chain recombines TRBV29-1 with TRBJ1-1; D is unresolved. CDR3 length: 11 amino acids. Deletions cut 0 bases from V and 10 bases from J, with 9 bases between. Germline loops: CDR1 SQVTM, CDR2 ANQGSEA.